These 21 T cell receptor beta chains were sequenced from one sample in a study of T cells in Graves' hyperthyroidism and ophthalmopathy. TCR beta CDR3 sequences were amplified from RNA transcripts. TCR CDR3 regions were first amplified by RT-PCR with HTBI primers. Each CDR3 protein gets one entry after TCRdb re-called the multiplex PCR reads with MiXCR. The data hold about 610,000 distinct CDR3 sequences, with approximately 14% observed a single time. The specimen was blood. These receptors were taken from a woman aged 40 to 49 with Graves' ophthalmopathy.

This clonotype was detected a few times. The J gene is TRBJ2-5, the V gene TRBV19; TRBD2 is a possible D gene (6 bases). CDR3 size: 15 residues. Germline V CDR1 and CDR2: LNHDA, SQIVND (reference sequence). Trimming removed 3 bases at V and 2 bases at J, with 13 bases between. CDR3 residues: CASSISGLFQETQYF. For the CDR3, the DNA is TGTGCCAGTAGTATCTCGGGACTGTTTCAAGAGACCCAGTACTTC.

The chain has TRBV6-1 and TRBJ1-5; 7 nucleotides agree with TRBD1. Germline trimming cut 4 bases from V and 4 bases from J; bases unmatched to any gene: 4. The germline gives CDR1 MNHNS, CDR2 SASEGT. This CDR3 contains 14 residues. CDR3 loop: CASSGGQYNQPQHF. In nucleotides, the CDR3 is TGTGCCAGCAGTGGGGGACAGTATAATCAGCCCCAGCATTTT.

J is TRBJ2-5 and V is TRBV5-1; 7 nucleotides align to TRBD2. The CDR3 loop spans 13 amino acids. The trim removed 3 bases at V and 4 bases at J, leaving 3 bases unmatched. From germline, CDR1 is SGHRS and CDR2 YFSETQ. The CDR3 sequence: CASSWGGRETQYF. The CDR3 DNA follows: TGCGCCAGCAGCTGGGGGGGTCGAGAGACCCAGTACTTC.

This clonotype was observed at least ten times. V usage is TRBV5-5 and J usage is TRBJ1-2; TRBD1 is a possible D gene (6 bases). There are 15 residues in the CDR3. The V end was cut by 0 bases, the J end by 2 bases, with 11 bases between. Germline V gives CDR1 SGHKS, CDR2 YYEKEE (reference sequence). Written as DNA, the CDR3 is TGTGCCAGCAGCTTGGCCCCAGGGGACAACTATGGCTACACCTTC. It translates to CASSLAPGDNYGYTF.

This clonotype was recorded at least ten times. The genes are TRBV6-5 and TRBJ2-7; 7 nucleotides match TRBD1. Germline V lookup: CDR1 MNHEY, CDR2 SVGAGI. The CDR3 runs 16 residues. With V trimmed by 0 bases and J by 0 bases, 5 bases remained unmatched. The CDR3 here is CASSYSGQWSSYEQYF. In DNA, the CDR3 is TGTGCCAGCAGTTACTCGGGACAGTGGAGCTCCTACGAGCAGTACTTC.

The chain is built from TRBV28 and TRBJ2-7; no reliable D call. Trimming pared 5 bases from V and 5 bases from J, leaving 22 bases between. CDR1 is MDHEN, CDR2 SYDVKM, per germline. CDR3 length: 16 residues. CDR3 coding DNA: TGTGCCAGCAGTGAGTCGATGCTCCTCATTCGGCACGAGCAGTACTTC. Amino acids: CASSESMLLIRHEQYF. Filled out from reference TRBV28 and TRBJ2-7, the complete variable domain reads DVKVTQSSRYLVKRTGEKVFLECVQDMDHENMFWYRQDPGLGLRLIYFSYDVKMKEKGDIPEGYSVSREKKERFSLILESASTNQTSMYLCASSESMLLIRHEQYFGPGTRLTVT.

This clonotype was found many times. The chain couples TRBV20-1 to TRBJ1-3, with 8 nucleotides matching TRBD1. Losses at the gene ends were 5 bases for V and 0 bases for J; bases not matched to a gene: 6. The CDR3 runs to 15 residues. The germline CDR1 and CDR2 sequences are DFQATT and SNEGSKA (reference sequence). CDR3 sequence: CSASTGQGSGNTIYF. CDR3 sequence (DNA): TGCAGTGCTTCAACTGGACAGGGCTCTGGAAACACCATATATTTT.

The table lists this clonotype with many counts. The chain couples TRBV28 to TRBJ1-2; 10 bases map to TRBD1. Germline V gene data show CDR1 as MDHEN and CDR2 as SYDVKM. V was clipped by 8 bases and J by 6 bases; unmatched bases: 9. The CDR3 extends over 14 amino acids. The CDR3: CASQTGGATDGYTF. The CDR3 region has the DNA TGTGCCAGCCAGACAGGGGGCGCGACTGATGGCTACACCTTC.

This clonotype came up a few times. The chain uses TRBV4-2 and TRBJ2-7; D not resolved. The CDR3 runs 15 residues. Per germline, CDR1 LGHNA and CDR2 YNFKEQ. Trimming cost V 1 base and J 1 base, with 11 bases left between them. CDR3: CASSQVTPGSYEQYF. The CDR3 nucleotides are TGTGCCAGCAGCCAAGTAACTCCGGGTTCCTACGAGCAGTACTTC.

The table lists this clonotype with many counts. The chain carries TRBV28 and TRBJ2-2, with TRBD2 as a possible D gene (6 bases). CDR1 is MDHEN, CDR2 SYDVKM, per germline. The length of the CDR3 is 14 residues. Trimming stripped 6 bases from V and 2 bases from J, with 10 bases between. The CDR3 loop reads CASRTAGNTGELFF. The CDR3 DNA reads as TGTGCCAGCAGGACGGCGGGAAACACCGGGGAGCTGTTTTTT.

This clonotype was detected ten times or more. The chain recombines TRBV6-1 with TRBJ2-7; 14 bases agree with TRBD2. CDR3 size: 17 residues. Germline loops: CDR1 MNHNS, CDR2 SASEGT. J was trimmed by 6 bases and V by 1 base; bases with no gene match: 8. CDR3 region: CASSEGLAGGPSGEQYF. The CDR3 bases are TGTGCCAGCAGTGAAGGACTAGCGGGAGGGCCTTCGGGCGAGCAGTACTTC.

The chain recombines TRBV30 with TRBJ1-3; weak D call: TRBD1 (6 bases). In germline, CDR1 is GTSNPN, CDR2 SVGIG (reference sequence). There are 15 residues in the CDR3. The ends were cut back, 5 bases at V and 0 bases at J, with 14 bases in the middle. CDR3 residues: CAWGRGHYSGNTIYF. The DNA for the CDR3 is TGTGCCTGGGGCCGGGGACATTACTCTGGAAACACCATATATTTT.

The CDR3 DNA follows: TGTGCCAGCAGCTCGGACAGCCGTCTGGCCCAGTACTTC. This encodes CASSSDSRLAQYF. This chain joins TRBV7-2 and TRBJ2-5, with D possibly TRBD1 on 6 matching bases. Germline V gene data show CDR1 as SGHTA and CDR2 as FQGNSA. The CDR3 runs 13 residues. Trimming left V 4 bases short and J 9 bases short, with 15 bases between.

This chain uses TRBV12-3 or TRBV12-4 with TRBJ2-4; D gene uncertain. The CDR3 has 12 amino acids. V lost 6 bases and J 12 bases, leaving 15 bases between the germline ends. This CDR3 reads CASRPADGNQYF. For the CDR3, the DNA is TGTGCCAGCAGGCCTGCGGACGGAAATCAGTACTTC.

The CDR3 coding sequence is TGTGCCAGTAGTATTCTTTTTGGACAGGAGTTTTATAGCAATCAGCCCCAGCATTTT. Amino acid sequence: CASSILFGQEFYSNQPQHF. The gene calls are TRBV19 and TRBJ1-5; 7 nucleotides align to TRBD1. This CDR3 has 19 residues. CDR1 is LNHDA and CDR2 is SQIVND in the germline V gene (reference sequence). J gave up 0 bases and V 3 bases, and 14 bases lay outside the gene matches.

This clonotype was seen repeatedly, ten times or more. The J gene is TRBJ2-7, the V gene TRBV6-2 or TRBV6-3; TRBD2 might be the D (6 bases). CDR3 length: 18 amino acids. Germline CDR1 and CDR2: MNHEY and SVGEGT. V lost 7 bases to trimming and J lost 3 bases, with 28 bases between them. The CDR3 coding sequence is TGTGCCAGCACCCCTTGGCCTAGGAGGGCGCGCAAAGACTACGAGCAGTACTTC. Translating gives CASTPWPRRARKDYEQYF.

The CDR3 reads CASSLLPGAMNTEAFF. Here the CDR3 DNA reads TGTGCCAGCAGTTTATTACCGGGAGCAATGAACACTGAAGCTTTCTTT. V and J are TRBV12-3 or TRBV12-4 and TRBJ1-1; D gene uncertain. V gave up 2 bases and J gave up 0 bases, with 13 bases separating them. CDR3 length: 16 amino acids.

This clonotype was recorded at least ten times. This chain uses TRBV18 with TRBJ1-5; no definite D call. Deletions cut 3 bases from V and 2 bases from J, with 14 bases between. The length of the CDR3 is 16 residues. Germline values: CDR1 KGHSH, CDR2 LQKENI. CDR3 in amino acids: CASSPGISGGNQPQHF. Written as DNA, the CDR3 is TGTGCCAGCTCACCGGGGATTTCGGGAGGCAATCAGCCCCAGCATTTT.

This clonotype was seen many times. This rearrangement joins TRBV20-1 to TRBJ2-7; 9 bases are shared with TRBD2. CDR1 DFQATT and CDR2 SNEGSKA come from the germline V gene (reference sequence). The CDR3 is 15 amino acids. The trim removed 3 bases at V and 4 bases at J, leaving 10 bases unmatched. The CDR3 region is CSASDSGRKLYEQYF. CDR3 in DNA: TGCAGTGCTAGTGATAGCGGGAGAAAACTGTACGAGCAGTACTTC.

This sequence joins TRBV7-2 and TRBJ2-7, with 8 bases that match TRBD2. CDR1 and CDR2 from the germline V gene are SGHTA and FQGNSA. Unmatched junction bases numbered 5, after V lost 5 bases and J lost 5 bases. The CDR3 consists of 13 residues. The CDR3 spells CASSTDSGNEQYF. Here the CDR3 DNA reads TGTGCCAGCAGCACCGATAGCGGGAACGAGCAGTACTTC. The complete variable domain, with remaining parts taken from reference TRBV7-2 and TRBJ2-7, reads GAGVSQSPSNKVTEKGKDVELRCDPISGHTALYWYRQSLGQGLEFLIYFQGNSAPDKSGLPSDRFSAERTGGSVSTLTIQRTQQEDSAVYLCASSTDSGNEQYFGPGTRLTVT.

This clonotype was found many times. This chain links TRBV7-9 with TRBJ1-1, with a possible D match to TRBD1 (5 bases). This CDR3 spans 14 amino acids. The V end lost 11 bases, the J end lost 0 bases, and 16 bases lay between the germline ends. Germline V gives CDR1 SEHNR, CDR2 FQNEAQ (reference sequence). The CDR3: CACGGPRMNTEAFF. DNA for the CDR3: TGTGCCTGCGGGGGACCCAGGATGAACACTGAAGCTTTCTTT.